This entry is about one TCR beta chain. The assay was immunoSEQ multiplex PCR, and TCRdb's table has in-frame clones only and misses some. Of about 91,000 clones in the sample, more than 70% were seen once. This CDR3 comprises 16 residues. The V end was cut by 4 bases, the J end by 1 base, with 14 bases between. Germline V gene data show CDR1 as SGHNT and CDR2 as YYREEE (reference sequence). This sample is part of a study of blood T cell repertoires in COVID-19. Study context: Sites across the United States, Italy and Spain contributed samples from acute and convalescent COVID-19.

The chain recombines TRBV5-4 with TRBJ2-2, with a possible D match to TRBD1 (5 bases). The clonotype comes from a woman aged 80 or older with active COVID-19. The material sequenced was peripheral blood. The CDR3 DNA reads TGTGCCAGCAGCACAGGTCGGACGGGGAACACCGGGGAGCTGTTTTTT. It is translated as CASSTGRTGNTGELFF.